This paragraph covers one TCR beta chain sequence. In the study's own analysis: It was from reference gene primer amplification that nucleated cell counts were estimated. Sequenced by immunoSEQ multiplex PCR; TCRdb stores in-frame clones only, minus some. V, J and clone size derive from that table, while D and trimming were established from the DNA sequence. Of approximately 50,000 clones listed, 90% to 95% are singletons. CDR1 and CDR2 from the germline V gene are GTSNPN and SVGIG (reference sequence). The junction had 7 bases not matched to a gene; V was cut back by 5 bases and J by 7 bases. This CDR3 has 12 amino acids. The sample is drawn from a study of blood T cell repertoires in COVID-19. About the study: Sites across the United States, Italy and Spain contributed samples from acute and convalescent COVID-19. The analysed material was cDNA or gDNA that came from T cells, B-cell-depleted T cells, or PBMCs.

Sequenced sample: peripheral blood. The chain employs TRBV30 and TRBJ1-1; 7 nucleotides align to TRBD1. The sequence was collected from a human donor in a cohort sampled during active COVID-19. CDR3 bases: TGTGCCTGGTTTGACAGGGCTTGTGAAGCTTTCTTT. As protein: CAWFDRACEAFF.